The clone carrying this T cell receptor beta chain was found once. A far more abundant clone sits one base away, making this likely a read error. The same CDR3 is also encoded by other DNA sequences in this sample. The data stem from a study of blood T cell repertoires in COVID-19. Study background: Nucleic acid was either cDNA or gDNA, and it came from T cells, B-cell-depleted T cells, or PBMCs.

This CDR3 has 17 amino acids. CDR1 and CDR2 (germline): MDHEN, SYDVKM. With 10 bases removed from V and 5 bases from J, the gap between germline ends came to 29 bases. Generated by immunoSEQ multiplex PCR, the TCRdb table keeps only in-frame clones and is missing some. The repertoire holds fewer than 60,000 clones, with approximately 79% as singletons. The source of this sequence is a man between 65 and 85 years old with acute or convalescent COVID-19. The chain carries TRBV28 and TRBJ2-5; D is uncertain. The sequencing input was peripheral blood. As DNA, the CDR3 is TGTGCCATCGGTACGCTGGGCCCGATGGCCCGACGGGAGACCCAGTACTTC. This gives the protein CAIGTLGPMARRETQYF.